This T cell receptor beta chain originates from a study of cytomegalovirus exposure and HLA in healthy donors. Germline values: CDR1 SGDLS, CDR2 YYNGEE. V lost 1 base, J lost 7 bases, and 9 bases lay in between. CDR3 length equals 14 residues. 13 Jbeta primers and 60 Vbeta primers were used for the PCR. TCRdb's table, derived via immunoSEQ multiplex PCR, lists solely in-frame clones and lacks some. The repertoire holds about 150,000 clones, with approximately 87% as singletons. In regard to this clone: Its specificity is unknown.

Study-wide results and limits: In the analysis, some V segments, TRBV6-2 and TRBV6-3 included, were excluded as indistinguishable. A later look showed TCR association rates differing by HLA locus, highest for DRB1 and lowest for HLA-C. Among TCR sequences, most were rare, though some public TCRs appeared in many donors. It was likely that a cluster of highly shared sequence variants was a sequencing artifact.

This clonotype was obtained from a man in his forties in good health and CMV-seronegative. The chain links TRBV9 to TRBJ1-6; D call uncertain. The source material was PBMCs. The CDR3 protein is CASSVYSGNSPLHF. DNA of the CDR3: TGTGCCAGCAGCGTATACAGCGGCAATTCACCCCTCCACTTT.